This is a list of T cell receptor beta chains from one sample in a study of CXCR3-negative and CXCR3-positive naive CD8 T cells. TCRdb derives one entry per CDR3 protein from the 5' RACE reads, leaving out DNA. The sample's table shows about 5,000 distinct CDR3 sequences. Sequencing was performed on naive CXCR3- CD8+ T cells from blood. These receptors all stem from a human donor in good health. Some clones in this sample may be carry-over from other donors' samples. The CDR3 runs from the conserved cysteine through the conserved F or W. Clone size is not always given. Where it is, it says once, few, many or a class for expanded clones.

j_call v_call clone_size cdr3_aa
TRBJ2-2 TRBV12-3/TRBV12-4 . CASSLPGLIGELFF
TRBJ1-1 TRBV29-1 medium-sized CSVGDRAAEAFF
TRBJ1-3 TRBV10-3 . CAITSPSRGEDTIYF
TRBJ2-6 TRBV5-1 medium-sized CASSLWTGKRSGANVLTF
TRBJ1-1 TRBV4-3 medium-sized CASSQDRGRGNTEAFF
TRBJ2-5 TRBV3-1 medium-sized CASSQEAVGEYQETQYF
TRBJ2-5 TRBV12-3/TRBV12-4 . CASSPQGPETQYF
TRBJ2-1 TRBV7-8 medium-sized CASSLVIESSYNEQFF
TRBJ2-6 TRBV20-1 . CSARDAHRSNSGANVLTF
TRBJ1-1 TRBV7-9 medium-sized CASSYPPGTTYLNTEAFF
TRBJ1-1 TRBV7-6 . CASSLGNREADTEAFF
TRBJ2-1 TRBV5-1 medium-sized CASSLASGGFYNEQFF
TRBJ2-5 TRBV14 medium-sized CASSQAGYQETQYF
TRBJ1-2 TRBV28 . CASSLRTGQEPNYGYTF
TRBJ2-7 TRBV5-1 . CASSATGGGANEQYF
TRBJ2-7 TRBV13 medium-sized CASSDRGKGNEQYF
TRBJ1-2 TRBV29-1 . CSALAGFDYGYTF
TRBJ1-1 TRBV27 medium-sized CASIRRWGGTEAFF
TRBJ2-7 TRBV21-1 medium-sized CASSSRTGGGHGYEQYF
TRBJ1-1 TRBV6-5 medium-sized CASSYVSGGNTEAFF
TRBJ1-3 TRBV29-1 . CSVIRQGSGNTIYF
TRBJ1-1 TRBV11-3 . CASSPGGSFAEAFF